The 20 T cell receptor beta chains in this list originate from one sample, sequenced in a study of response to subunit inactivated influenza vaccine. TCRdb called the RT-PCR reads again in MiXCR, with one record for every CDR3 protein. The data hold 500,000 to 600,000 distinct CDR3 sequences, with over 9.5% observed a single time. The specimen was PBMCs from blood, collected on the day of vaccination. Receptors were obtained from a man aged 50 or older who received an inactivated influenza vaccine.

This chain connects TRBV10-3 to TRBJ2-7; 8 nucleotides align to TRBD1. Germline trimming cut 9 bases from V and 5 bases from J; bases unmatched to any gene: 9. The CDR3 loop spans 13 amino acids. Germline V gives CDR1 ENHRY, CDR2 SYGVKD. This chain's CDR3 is CAIAGTGTDEQYF. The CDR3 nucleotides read TGTGCCATAGCCGGGACAGGTACCGACGAGCAGTACTTC.

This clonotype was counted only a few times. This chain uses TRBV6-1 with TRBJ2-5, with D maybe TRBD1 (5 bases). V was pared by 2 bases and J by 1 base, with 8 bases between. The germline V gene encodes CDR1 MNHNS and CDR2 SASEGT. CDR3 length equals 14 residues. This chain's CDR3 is CASSELGAQETQYF. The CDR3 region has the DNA TGTGCCAGCAGTGAATTAGGGGCCCAAGAGACCCAGTACTTC.

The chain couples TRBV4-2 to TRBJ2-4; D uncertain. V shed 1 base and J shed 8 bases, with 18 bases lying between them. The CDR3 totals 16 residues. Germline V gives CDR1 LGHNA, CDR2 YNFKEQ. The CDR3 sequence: CASSQGTTSVTDIQYF. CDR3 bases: TGTGCCAGCAGCCAAGGTACAACATCCGTAACGGACATTCAGTACTTC.

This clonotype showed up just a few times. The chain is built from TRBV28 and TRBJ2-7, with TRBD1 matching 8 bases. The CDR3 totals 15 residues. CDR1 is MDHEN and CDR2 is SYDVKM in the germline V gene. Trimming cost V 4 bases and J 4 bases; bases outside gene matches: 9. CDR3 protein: CASSSYRDRLYEQYF. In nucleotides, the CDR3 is TGTGCCAGCAGTTCTTACCGGGACAGGTTATACGAGCAGTACTTC.

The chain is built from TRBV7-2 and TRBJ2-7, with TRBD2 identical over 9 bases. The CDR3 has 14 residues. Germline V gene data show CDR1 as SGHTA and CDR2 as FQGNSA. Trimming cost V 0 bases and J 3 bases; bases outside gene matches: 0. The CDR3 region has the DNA TGTGCCAGCAGCTTAGCGCGGGAGGGCTACGAGCAGTACTTC. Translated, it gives CASSLAREGYEQYF.

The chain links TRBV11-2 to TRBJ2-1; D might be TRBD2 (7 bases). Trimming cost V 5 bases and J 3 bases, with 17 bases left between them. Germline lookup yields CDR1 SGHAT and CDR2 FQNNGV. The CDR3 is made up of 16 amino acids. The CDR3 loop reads CASSRSHGGLYNEQFF. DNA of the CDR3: TGTGCCAGCAGCCGATCACACGGGGGGCTCTACAATGAGCAGTTCTTC.

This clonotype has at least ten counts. The DNA for the CDR3 is TGCGCCAGCAGCTTGCTGATGACCGGGGAGCTGTTTTTT. It specifies CASSLLMTGELFF. The chain couples TRBV5-1 to TRBJ2-2; D is ambiguous. Germline V gene sequence: CDR1 SGHRS, CDR2 YFSETQ. CDR3 length equals 13 residues. The ends were cut back, 1 base at V and 5 bases at J, with 6 bases in the middle.

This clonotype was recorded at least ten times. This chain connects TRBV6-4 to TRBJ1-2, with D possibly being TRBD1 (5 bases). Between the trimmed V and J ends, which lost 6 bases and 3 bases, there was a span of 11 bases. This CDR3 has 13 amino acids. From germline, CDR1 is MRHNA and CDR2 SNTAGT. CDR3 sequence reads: CASSQTRDYGYTF. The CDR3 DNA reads TGTGCCAGCAGCCAGACCAGGGACTATGGCTACACCTTC.

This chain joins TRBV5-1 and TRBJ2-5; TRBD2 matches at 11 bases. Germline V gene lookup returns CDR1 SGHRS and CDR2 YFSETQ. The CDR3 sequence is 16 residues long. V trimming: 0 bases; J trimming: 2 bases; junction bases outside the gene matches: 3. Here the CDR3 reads CASSLAASGGQETQYF. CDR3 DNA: TGCGCCAGCAGCTTGGCCGCTAGCGGGGGGCAAGAGACCCAGTACTTC.

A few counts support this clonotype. The DNA of the CDR3 is TGCGCCAGCAGCTTGAATCCGAACACCGGGGAGCTGTTTTTT. Protein: CASSLNPNTGELFF. V gene TRBV5-1 combines with J gene TRBJ2-2, with D unclear. Per germline, CDR1 SGHRS and CDR2 YFSETQ. CDR3 size: 14 residues. The germline V and J ends were trimmed by 1 base and 0 bases, with 4 bases remaining between them.

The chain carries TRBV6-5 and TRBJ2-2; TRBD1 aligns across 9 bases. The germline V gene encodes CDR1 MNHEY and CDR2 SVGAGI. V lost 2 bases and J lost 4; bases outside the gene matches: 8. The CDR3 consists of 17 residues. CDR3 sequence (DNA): TGTGCCAGCAGTTACACCCACAGGGGGCTGGGCACCGGGGAGCTGTTTTTT. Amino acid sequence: CASSYTHRGLGTGELFF.

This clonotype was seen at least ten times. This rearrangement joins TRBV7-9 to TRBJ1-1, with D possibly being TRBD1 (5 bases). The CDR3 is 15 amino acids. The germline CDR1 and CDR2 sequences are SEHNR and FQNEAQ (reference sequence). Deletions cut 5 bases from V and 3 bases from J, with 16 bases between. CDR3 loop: CASSRGAGADTEAFF. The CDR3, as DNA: TGTGCCAGCAGCCGAGGGGCCGGGGCCGACACTGAAGCTTTCTTT.

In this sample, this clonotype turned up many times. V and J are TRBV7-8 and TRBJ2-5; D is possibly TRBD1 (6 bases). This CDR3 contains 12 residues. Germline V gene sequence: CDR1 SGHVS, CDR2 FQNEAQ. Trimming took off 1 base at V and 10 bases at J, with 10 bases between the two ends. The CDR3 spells CASSLGQGSQYF. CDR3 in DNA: TGTGCCAGCAGCTTAGGGCAGGGGAGCCAGTACTTC.

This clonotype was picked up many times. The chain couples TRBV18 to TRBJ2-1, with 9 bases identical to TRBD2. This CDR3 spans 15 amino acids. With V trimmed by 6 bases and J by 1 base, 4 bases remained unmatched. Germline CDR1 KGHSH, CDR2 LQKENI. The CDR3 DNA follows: TGTGCCAGCTCCCCCAGCGGGAGGTCCTACAATGAGCAGTTCTTC. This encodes CASSPSGRSYNEQFF.

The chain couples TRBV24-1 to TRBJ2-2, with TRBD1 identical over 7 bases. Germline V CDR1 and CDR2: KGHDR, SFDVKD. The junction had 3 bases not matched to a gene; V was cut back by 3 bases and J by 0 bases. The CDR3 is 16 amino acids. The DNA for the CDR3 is TGTGCCACCAGTGATGAAGGGACAGCGAACACCGGGGAGCTGTTTTTT. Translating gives CATSDEGTANTGELFF.

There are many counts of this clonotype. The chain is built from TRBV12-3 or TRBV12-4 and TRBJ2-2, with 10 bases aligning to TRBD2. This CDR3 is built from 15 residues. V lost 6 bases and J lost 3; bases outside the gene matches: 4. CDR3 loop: CASSLLAGHTGELFF. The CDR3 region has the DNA TGTGCCAGCAGCCTACTAGCGGGGCACACCGGGGAGCTGTTTTTT.

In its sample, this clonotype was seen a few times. The CDR3 loop reads CSVEGRLYQETQYF. In nucleotides, the CDR3 is TGCAGCGTTGAAGGTCGTCTGTACCAAGAGACCCAGTACTTC. The chain joins TRBV29-1 to TRBJ2-5; unclear D gene. Germline V gene sequence: CDR1 SQVTM, CDR2 ANQGSEA. Trimming removed 1 base from V and 0 bases from J, with 9 bases in between. This CDR3 comprises 14 residues. Full variable domain (outside the CDR3, taken from reference TRBV29-1 and TRBJ2-5): SAVISQKPSRDICQRGTSLTIQCQVDSQVTMMFWYRQQPGQSLTLIATANQGSEATYESGFVIDKFPISRPNLTFSTLTVSNMSPEDSSIYLCSVEGRLYQETQYFGPGTRLLVL.

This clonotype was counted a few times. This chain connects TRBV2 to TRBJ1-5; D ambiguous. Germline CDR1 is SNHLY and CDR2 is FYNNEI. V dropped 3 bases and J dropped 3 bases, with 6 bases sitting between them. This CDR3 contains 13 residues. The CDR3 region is CASSEGFNQPQHF. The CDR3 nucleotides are TGTGCCAGCAGTGAGGGGTTCAATCAGCCCCAGCATTTT.

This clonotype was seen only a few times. The CDR3 reads CASSFALNTEAFF. CDR3 nucleotide sequence: TGTGCCAGCAGCTTCGCCTTGAACACTGAAGCTTTCTTT. The chain has TRBV7-2 and TRBJ1-1, with no clear D. V lost 3 bases and J 0 bases, leaving 5 bases between the germline ends. CDR1 is SGHTA, CDR2 FQGNSA, per germline. This CDR3 comprises 13 residues.

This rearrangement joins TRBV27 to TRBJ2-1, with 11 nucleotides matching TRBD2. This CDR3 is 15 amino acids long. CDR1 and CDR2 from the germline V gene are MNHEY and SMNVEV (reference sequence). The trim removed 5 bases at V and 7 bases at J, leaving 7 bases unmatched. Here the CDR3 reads CASSVAGGPGNEQFF. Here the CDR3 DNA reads TGTGCCAGCAGTGTAGCGGGAGGGCCGGGTAATGAGCAGTTCTTC.